This TCR beta chain was sequenced in a study of Tregs in tolerant kidney transplant recipients. With V trimmed by 2 bases and J by 4 bases, 3 bases remained unmatched. This CDR3 comprises 15 residues. Germline V lookup: CDR1 SGDLS, CDR2 YYNGEE. Method: immunoSEQ multiplex PCR; TCRdb's copy keeps in-frame clones and lacks some. The sample has fewer than 80,000 clones, roughly 98% seen once; the top ten hold around 0.34%. The V gene is TRBV9, the J gene TRBJ2-1; 10 bases agree with TRBD2. This sequence originates from a human donor who received a combined kidney and bone marrow transplant. The sample consisted of Tregs from blood, taken before the transplant. CDR3 nucleotide sequence: TGTGCCAGCAGCGTTGGAGCGGGGGGGTACAATGAGCAGTTCTTC. Its protein product is CASSVGAGGYNEQFF. The variable domain in full, completed from reference TRBV9 and TRBJ2-1, reads DSGVTQTPKHLITATGQRVTLRCSPRSGDLSVYWYQQSLDQGLQFLIQYYNGEERAKGNILERFSAQQFPDLHSELNLSSLELGDSALYFCASSVGAGGYNEQFFGPGTRLTVL.